This T cell receptor beta chain is from a study of memory CD4+ T cells and cytomegalovirus serostatus. Across the whole study: Donors were healthy Belgian adults, fewer than ten CMV seropositive and 24 seronegative.

Between the trimmed V and J ends, which lost 2 bases and 5 bases, there was a span of 18 bases. Germline CDR1 reads MNHNY; CDR2 reads SVGAGI (reference sequence). The CDR3 has 16 amino acids. Single viable CD3+CD4+CD8-CD45RO+ cells were sorted as the memory CD4+ T cells. Donors' CMV status reflects serum IgG against pp150, pp28, p38, p52. Methods used by the authors: After removing out-of-frame reads, 2.3 million or so distinct TCRbeta sequences remained. The protocol was immunoSEQ multiplex PCR, while the TCRdb copy is restricted to in-frame clones and leaves out a portion. V and J calls and clone size are as listed in that table; D and trimming were resolved from the DNA. The sample comprises roughly 60,000 clones, around 77% of which are singletons, and nearly 0.9% rests with the top ten.

The sequence derives from an adult in good health and CMV-seronegative. Material: memory CD4+ T cells from blood. The V and J genes are TRBV6-6 and TRBJ2-5; perhaps TRBD1 as D (7 bases). CDR3 protein: CASSYGSGGGWETQYF. CDR3 nucleotides: TGTGCCAGCAGTTACGGTTCAGGGGGAGGTTGGGAGACCCAGTACTTC.